This T cell receptor beta chain was identified during a study of CD8+CD57+ T cells in acquired aplastic anemia. Study-level background: Sorted CD4+ and CD8+ cells gave a mean 3.2 ug DNA, range roughly 0.2 to 27.4 ug. Among healthy donors, CD4+ cells averaged about 11 million reads. Study-wide points: In common between the patients and the controls were around 29 CD8+ CDR3 sequences.

Concerning this clonotype: No antigen is known for it. Sequence at one end of the junction differs from germline and may be a read error.

Profiling that covered TCR beta VDJ and CDR3 relied on genomic DNA as its template. TCRdb fed the reads into MiXCR, producing one record per CDR3 protein. The table includes 400,000 to 450,000 distinct CDR3 sequences, around 72% detected once. This sequence originates from a human donor in good health, serving as a control. The sample consisted of sorted CD4+, CD8+, or CD8+CD57+ T cells (not recorded which) from PBMCs.

CDR3 nucleotides: TGTGCCAGCAGCTTACGCGGGACTAGCGGACACAATGAGTTT. Translation gives CASSLRGTSGHNEF. V gene TRBV7-2 combines with J gene TRBJ1-6; possible D gene TRBD1, 5 bases. The CDR3 length is 14 residues. CDR1 is SGHTA and CDR2 is FQGNSA in the germline V gene.